Each of the 14 T cell receptor beta chains below was sequenced from the same sample in a study of shared clonotypes between healthy human individuals. Sequencing used immunoSEQ multiplex PCR; TCRdb keeps in-frame clones, though not all of them. This sample has 2.3 million or so clones, with approximately 95% found just once. Sequenced sample: naive CD4+ T cells from PBMCs. Subset of the sample: CD45RA+ positively selected. The receptors originated from a man aged 18-30 years in good health. Some clones in this sample may be carry-over from other donors' samples.

The chain recombines TRBV28 with TRBJ2-3, with 7 bases matching TRBD2. CDR1 is MDHEN, CDR2 SYDVKM, per germline. The CDR3 spans 15 residues. J gave up 4 bases and V 7 bases, and 11 bases lay outside the gene matches. Here the CDR3 DNA reads TGTGCCAGCACCCTAGGACTAGATGGGGCAGATACGCAGTATTTT. Residues: CASTLGLDGADTQYF.

The V gene is TRBV29-1, the J gene TRBJ1-1, with D tentatively TRBD1 (6 bases). Deletions cut 5 bases from V and 2 bases from J, with 12 bases between. This CDR3 has 13 residues. Germline V gene data show CDR1 as SQVTM and CDR2 as ANQGSEA. CDR3 protein: CSVSNRENTEAFF. The CDR3 nucleotides are TGCAGCGTTTCGAACAGGGAAAACACTGAAGCTTTCTTT.

The chain is built from TRBV28 and TRBJ2-7; perhaps TRBD1 as D (5 bases). The CDR3 is made up of 18 amino acids. CDR1 and CDR2 (germline): MDHEN, SYDVKM. Trimming removed 2 bases at V and 4 bases at J, with 24 bases between. The CDR3 loop reads CASSLPHRGRVLSYEQYF. CDR3 sequence (DNA): TGTGCCAGCAGTTTACCCCACCGCGGCAGGGTGCTTTCGTACGAGCAGTACTTC. The full variable domain, completed using reference TRBV28 and TRBJ2-7, is DVKVTQSSRYLVKRTGEKVFLECVQDMDHENMFWYRQDPGLGLRLIYFSYDVKMKEKGDIPEGYSVSREKKERFSLILESASTNQTSMYLCASSLPHRGRVLSYEQYFGPGTRLTVT.

The chain joins TRBV5-1 to TRBJ1-1; D is unclear. CDR3 length: 13 amino acids. V shed 3 bases and J shed 1 base, with 7 bases lying between them. The germline V gene encodes CDR1 SGHRS and CDR2 YFSETQ. The DNA of the CDR3 is TGCGCCAGCAGCTGGTCGGAGAACACTGAAGCTTTCTTT. Amino acid sequence: CASSWSENTEAFF.

The chain uses TRBV19 and TRBJ2-7, with a possible D match to TRBD2 (5 bases). The germline gives CDR1 LNHDA, CDR2 SQIVND (reference sequence). V was pared by 5 bases and J by 2 bases, with 13 bases between. This CDR3 spans 14 amino acids. CDR3 sequence (DNA): TGTGCCAGTAGTCGCAGCGGCGACACCTACGAGCAGTACTTC. Protein product: CASSRSGDTYEQYF.

This sequence joins TRBV28 and TRBJ1-4; possibly TRBD1 for D (5 bases). The CDR3 loop spans 15 amino acids. Germline V gene lookup returns CDR1 MDHEN and CDR2 SYDVKM. Trimming shortened V by 7 bases and J by 8 bases, and 20 bases separated the two germline ends. The CDR3 bases are TGTGCCAGCAAGGGGCAGGGTGTGTGGCGCGAAAAACTGTTTTTT. This translates into CASKGQGVWREKLFF.

For the CDR3, the DNA is TGTGCCAGCAGTTCCTCGGGTCCTCCTCGGGCTTTCTTT. It specifies CASSSSGPPRAFF. V gene TRBV5-8 combines with J gene TRBJ1-1, with unresolved D. The germline gives CDR1 SGHTS, CDR2 YDEGEE. There are 13 residues in the CDR3. Trimming stripped 5 bases from V and 11 bases from J, with 19 bases between. The entire variable domain, with the rest obtained from reference TRBV5-8 and TRBJ1-1, is as follows: EAGVTQSPTHLIKTRGQQATLRCSPISGHTSVYWYQQALGLGLQFLLWYDEGEERNRGNFPPRFSGRQFPNYSSELNVNALELEDSALYLCASSSSGPPRAFFGQGTRLTVV.

The CDR3 loop reads CASSIGRAFSYNEQFF. CDR3 DNA: TGTGCCAGTAGTATTGGCAGGGCGTTTTCCTACAATGAGCAGTTCTTC. This sequence joins TRBV19 and TRBJ2-1; D perhaps matches TRBD1 (5 bases). CDR3 length equals 16 residues. The germline V gene has CDR1 LNHDA and CDR2 SQIVND (reference sequence). Trimming removed 3 bases at V and 1 base at J, with 13 bases between.

The rearrangement uses TRBV6-1 and TRBJ1-1; 11 nucleotides line up with TRBD1. Trimming at V came to 6 bases and at J to 7 bases, leaving 4 bases not matched to a gene. Germline CDR1 reads MNHNS; CDR2 reads SASEGT. This CDR3 spans 13 amino acids. DNA for the CDR3: TGTGCCAGCAGACGGGACAGGGGGGTTGAAGCTTTCTTT. It is translated as CASRRDRGVEAFF.

V gene TRBV4-2 combines with J gene TRBJ1-4; 9 bases match TRBD1. CDR1 is LGHNA, CDR2 YNFKEQ, per germline. CDR3 length equals 14 residues. The junction had 8 bases not matched to a gene; V was cut back by 8 bases and J by 7 bases. The CDR3 DNA is TGTGCCAGCGACAGGGGGGACAGGTCTGAAAAACTGTTTTTT. It codes for CASDRGDRSEKLFF.

V gene TRBV30 combines with J gene TRBJ1-5; weak D call: TRBD1 (5 bases). The CDR3 is 15 residues long. Germline loops: CDR1 GTSNPN, CDR2 SVGIG (reference sequence). V lost 3 bases and J 5 bases, leaving 17 bases between the germline ends. Here the CDR3 DNA reads TGTGCCTGGAGACCGGGAGGGGCGAACGATCAGCCCCAGCATTTT. This codes for CAWRPGGANDQPQHF.

The V call is TRBV28, the J call TRBJ1-1, with 8 bases matching TRBD1. Germline CDR1 is MDHEN and CDR2 is SYDVKM. With 6 bases clipped from V and 4 bases from J, the junction kept 4 bases outside the gene matches. This CDR3 is 13 amino acids long. The CDR3 spells CASSLTGVTEAFF. DNA for the CDR3: TGTGCCAGCAGCTTGACAGGGGTCACTGAAGCTTTCTTT.

The chain is built from TRBV4-3 and TRBJ2-3; 9 bases agree with TRBD2. Germline CDR1 reads LGHNA; CDR2 reads YSLEER. CDR3 length equals 16 residues. After removal of 1 base from V and 1 base from J, the junction contained 3 bases not matched to a gene. The CDR3 sequence is CASSQGTSAGTDTQYF. Written as DNA, the CDR3 is TGCGCCAGCAGCCAAGGGACTAGCGCGGGCACAGATACGCAGTATTTT.

V gene TRBV13 combines with J gene TRBJ1-5, with TRBD1 identical over 7 bases. From germline, CDR1 is PRHDT and CDR2 FYEKMQ (reference sequence). This CDR3 spans 17 amino acids. Trimming at V came to 4 bases and at J to 3 bases, leaving 12 bases not matched to a gene. The CDR3 DNA follows: TGTGCCAGCAGCTCCCGCCGACAGGGATTATACAATCAGCCCCAGCATTTT. Translated: CASSSRRQGLYNQPQHF.